This TCR beta chain comes out of a study of blood T cell repertoires in COVID-19. In the study overall: Sample material is recorded as cDNA or gDNA derived from T cells, B-cell-depleted T cells, or PBMCs.

Libraries were prepared by immunoSEQ multiplex PCR; TCRdb keeps only in-frame clonotypes and omits some of them. The sample lists 180,000 or so clones; roughly nine tenths were seen once. Per germline, CDR1 SGDLS and CDR2 YYNGEE. The CDR3 contains 17 residues. V lost 4 bases, J lost 5 bases, and 12 bases stayed unmatched. The TCR was taken from a woman between 40 and 55 years old with acute COVID-19. Material for sequencing was PBMCs or T cells enriched from blood (not recorded which). The rearrangement links TRBV9 to TRBJ1-2; 12 nucleotides line up with TRBD1. CDR3: CASSPTSGTGGDYGYTF. As DNA, the CDR3 is TGTGCCAGCAGCCCCACCTCCGGGACAGGGGGCGATTATGGCTACACCTTC.